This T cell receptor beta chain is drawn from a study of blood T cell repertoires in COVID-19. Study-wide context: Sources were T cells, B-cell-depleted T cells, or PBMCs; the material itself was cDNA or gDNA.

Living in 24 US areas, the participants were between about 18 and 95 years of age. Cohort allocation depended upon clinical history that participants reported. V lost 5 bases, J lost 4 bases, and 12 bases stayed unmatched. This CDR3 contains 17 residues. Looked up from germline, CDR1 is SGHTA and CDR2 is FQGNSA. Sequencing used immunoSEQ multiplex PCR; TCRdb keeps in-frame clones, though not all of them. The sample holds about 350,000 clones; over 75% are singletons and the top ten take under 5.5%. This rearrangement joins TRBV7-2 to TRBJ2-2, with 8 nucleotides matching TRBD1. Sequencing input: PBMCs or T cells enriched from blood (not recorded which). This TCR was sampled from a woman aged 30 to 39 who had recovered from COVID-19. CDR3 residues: CASSRRQGPYSTGELFF. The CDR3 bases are TGTGCCAGCAGCCGCCGACAGGGGCCGTACTCCACCGGGGAGCTGTTTTTT.